This T cell receptor (beta chain) was profiled in a study of yellow fever vaccine responses in identical twins (dated by TCRdb to between 2018 and 2020). Context from the whole study: Focusing on identical twins, the study followed the T cell clones that responded to the vaccine, and did so with precision. What the work shows at the level of the full study, not this receptor alone: The T cell response to vaccination in identical twins was reported by the authors to appear partly convergent and partly personalized.

A remark on this clonotype: Its target antigen remains unknown. Base qualities are not provided; no much larger clone lies one nucleotide away.

Libraries were made using RT-PCR. Sequenced on an Illumina HiSeq 2500. TCRdb reanalyzed the raw reads on its own, using fastp at Q25 for trimming and MiXCR for clone calling, and kept in-frame beta chains. CDR3 protein sequences are deduplicated, and each keeps its most common genes and DNA. The sample profile shows roughly 15,000 distinct CDR3 sequences; about four fifths of them were found once. 0.67% of the sample goes to the ten largest clones. The clonotype comes from a woman in her late teens or twenties who received the yellow fever vaccine. Donor details come from another sample of the same person, matched by shared clones. The sequencing here drew on T cells from blood (PBMCs), unsorted or a sorted subset (not recorded which), taken before or after yellow fever vaccination (not recorded which).

The sequence in DNA is TGTGCCAGCAGTCCTGACAGGAGCAAAAACATTCAGTACTTC. Its translation is CASSPDRSKNIQYF. Recombination joined TRBV12-3 or TRBV12-4 with TRBJ2-4; matching of 6 bases hints at TRBD1 as the D gene. Spanning cysteine to phenylalanine, the CDR3 consists of 14 amino acids. Solely the CDR3 DNA is kept, with 42 bases framed from the first base. V lost 5 bases and J lost 3 bases; the stretch between them is 11 bases long.